Below, 8 T cell receptor beta chains from the same sample are listed, as sequenced in a study of T cells in localized non-small cell lung cancer. Data came from immunoSEQ multiplex PCR; TCRdb stores just in-frame clones and leaves some out. The table shows tens of thousands of clones, with about 92% occurring only once. The sequencing here drew on peripheral blood, taken before any cancer treatment. Receptor source: a female donor aged 60 or older with stage I lung adenocarcinoma.

The chain carries TRBV2 and TRBJ2-6; D gene unclear. With 5 bases removed from V and 2 bases from J, the gap between germline ends came to 7 bases. Germline V gene lookup returns CDR1 SNHLY and CDR2 FYNNEI. This CDR3 is built from 14 residues. Here the CDR3 reads CASSPIPGANVLTF. For the CDR3, the DNA is TGTGCCAGCAGTCCAATTCCTGGGGCCAACGTCCTGACTTTC.

This chain's CDR3 is CASSTGTGASTDTQYF. The CDR3 DNA follows: TGTGCCAGCAGTACCGGGACAGGGGCAAGCACAGATACGCAGTATTTT. The chain uses TRBV9 and TRBJ2-3; 10 bases map to TRBD1. The CDR3 is made up of 16 amino acids. Per the germline V gene, CDR1 is SGDLS and CDR2 is YYNGEE. V lost 5 bases, J lost 0 bases, and 6 bases stayed unmatched.

The chain uses TRBV5-6 and TRBJ2-5, with 9 bases that match TRBD2. V shed 4 bases, J shed 9 bases, and the junction held 13 bases outside the gene matches. The CDR3 sequence is 15 residues long. Germline V gene sequence: CDR1 SGHDT, CDR2 YYEEEE. In DNA, the CDR3 is TGTGCCAGCAGCGAAACCATAGCGGGGGCCGCGGCCCAGTACTTC. Translation gives CASSETIAGAAAQYF.

This sequence joins TRBV7-8 and TRBJ2-5; D might be TRBD2 (5 bases). The V end lost 1 base, the J end lost 0 bases, and 12 bases lay between the germline ends. Germline assignment: CDR1 SGHVS and CDR2 FQNEAQ. The CDR3 totals 16 residues. The CDR3: CASSLGAERYQETQYF. DNA for the CDR3: TGTGCCAGCAGCTTAGGAGCGGAGAGGTACCAAGAGACCCAGTACTTC.

The chain links TRBV11-3 to TRBJ2-1, with a tentative D call TRBD1 (6 bases). The CDR3 has 14 residues. With 3 bases removed from V and 9 bases from J, the gap between germline ends came to 15 bases. The germline V gene has CDR1 SGHNT and CDR2 YENEEA. CDR3 loop: CASSFRDTMGEQFF. DNA for the CDR3: TGTGCCAGCAGCTTCAGGGACACAATGGGTGAGCAGTTCTTC. Full variable domain (remainder filled in from reference TRBV11-3 and TRBJ2-1): EAGVVQSPRYKIIEKKQPVAFWCNPISGHNTLYWYLQNLGQGPELLIRYENEEAVDDSQLPKDRFSAERLKGVDSTLKIQPAELGDSAVYLCASSFRDTMGEQFFGPGTRLTVL.

The genes are TRBV19 and TRBJ1-2, with a possible D match to TRBD1 (5 bases). This CDR3 contains 14 residues. Trimming stripped 0 bases from V and 8 bases from J, with 13 bases between. Germline CDR1 reads LNHDA; CDR2 reads SQIVND (reference sequence). CDR3: CASSIDRDSSGYTF. The CDR3 DNA sequence: TGTGCCAGTAGTATAGATCGAGACAGTTCCGGCTACACCTTC.

This chain connects TRBV19 to TRBJ2-1; maybe TRBD2 (6 bases). The germline V gene encodes CDR1 LNHDA and CDR2 SQIVND (reference sequence). The CDR3 has 14 residues. The V and J ends lost 8 bases and 1 base respectively, with 12 bases between them. The CDR3 DNA sequence: TGTGCCAGTGCGCGGGGTGCTTCCTACAATGAGCAGTTCTTC. Amino acids: CASARGASYNEQFF. The variable domain in full, with the rest retrieved from reference TRBV19 and TRBJ2-1, is DGGITQSPKYLFRKEGQNVTLSCEQNLNHDAMYWYRQDPGQGLRLIYYSQIVNDFQKGDIAEGYSVSREKKESFPLTVTSAQKNPTAFYLCASARGASYNEQFFGPGTRLTVL.

V is TRBV2 and J is TRBJ2-5, with D perhaps matching TRBD1 or TRBD2 (5 bases each). Per the germline V gene, CDR1 is SNHLY and CDR2 is FYNNEI. The CDR3 length is 12 residues. V lost 3 bases to trimming and J lost 5 bases, with 7 bases between them. This CDR3 reads CASSDEGETQYF. DNA of the CDR3: TGTGCCAGCAGTGACGAGGGGGAGACCCAGTACTTC.